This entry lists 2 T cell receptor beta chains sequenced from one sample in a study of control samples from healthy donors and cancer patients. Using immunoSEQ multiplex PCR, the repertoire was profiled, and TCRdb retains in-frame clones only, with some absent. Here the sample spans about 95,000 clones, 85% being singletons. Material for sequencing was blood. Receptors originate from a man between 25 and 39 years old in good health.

The CDR3 is CASSVSTGLDSPLHF. CDR3 in DNA: TGTGCCAGCAGCGTGTCGACGGGGCTGGATTCACCCCTCCACTTT. The J gene is TRBJ1-6, the V gene TRBV9; D might be TRBD1 (5 bases). Trimming removed 2 bases from V and 8 bases from J, with 14 bases in between. The CDR3 sequence is 15 residues long. Germline CDR1 reads SGDLS; CDR2 reads YYNGEE.

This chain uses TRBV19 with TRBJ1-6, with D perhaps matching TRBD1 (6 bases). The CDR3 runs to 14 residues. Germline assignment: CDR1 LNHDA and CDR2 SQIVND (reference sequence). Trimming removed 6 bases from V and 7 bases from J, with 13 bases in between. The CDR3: CASSLWRGNSPLHF. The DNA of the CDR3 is TGTGCCAGTAGCCTGTGGAGGGGGAATTCACCCCTCCACTTT.